One and the same sample provided the 23 T cell receptor beta chains below, sequenced in a study of blood T cells in healthy people across ages. With a J-beta primer mix and a sample-barcoded 5' primer, a second PCR ran roughly 7 to 11 cycles. A single record per CDR3 protein comes from TCRdb applying MiXCR to the 5' RACE reads. The repertoire holds approximately 600,000 distinct CDR3 sequences, roughly 53% seen once, with over 35% in the top ten. The specimen sequenced was blood. The receptor set was obtained from a man between 60 and 75 years old in good health.

V usage is TRBV20-1 and J usage is TRBJ2-2; D is perhaps TRBD2 (6 bases). The CDR3 runs 13 residues. The V and J ends lost 4 bases and 1 base respectively, with 7 bases between them. The germline CDR1 and CDR2 sequences are DFQATT and SNEGSKA (reference sequence). CDR3 DNA sequence: TGCAGTGCTACGGGACTGAACACCGGGGAGCTGTTTTTT. Translated: CSATGLNTGELFF.

The rearrangement joins TRBV29-1 to TRBJ1-1, with D unresolved. The CDR3 is 11 residues long. The ends were cut back, 7 bases at V and 6 bases at J, with 12 bases in the middle. The V gene's germline CDR1 is SQVTM and CDR2 ANQGSEA. CDR3 in DNA: TGCAGCGGGCGGAATGTCGCTGAAGCTTTCTTT. Amino acids: CSGRNVAEAFF.

V gene TRBV27 combines with J gene TRBJ2-2; D is unclear. This CDR3 is 12 amino acids long. The V end was cut by 1 base, the J end by 6 bases, with 3 bases between. Germline-derived CDR1 and CDR2 are MNHEY and SMNVEV (reference sequence). CDR3 in DNA: TGTGCCAGCAGTTTATGGCCCGGGGAGCTGTTTTTT. Translating it yields CASSLWPGELFF.

In its sample, this clonotype was seen a few times. This sequence joins TRBV28 and TRBJ2-6; unclear D gene. The germline V and J ends were trimmed by 8 bases and 2 bases, with 10 bases remaining between them. Germline CDR1 reads MDHEN; CDR2 reads SYDVKM. CDR3 length: 14 residues. The CDR3 DNA reads as TGTGCCAGCCGTTCCACTGCTGGGGCCAACGTCCTGACTTTC. Translated: CASRSTAGANVLTF.

This chain uses TRBV10-3 with TRBJ2-3, with D possibly TRBD1 on 6 matching bases. CDR3 length: 16 residues. Trimming took off 2 bases at V and 0 bases at J, with 12 bases between the two ends. The germline gives CDR1 ENHRY, CDR2 SYGVKD. CDR3 protein: CAISELDRSSTDTQYF. CDR3 DNA sequence: TGTGCCATCAGTGAGCTAGACAGGTCTAGCACAGATACGCAGTATTTT.

This clonotype showed up many times. The chain employs TRBV20-1 and TRBJ1-6; D is perhaps TRBD1 (6 bases). CDR3 length: 14 amino acids. The V end lost 1 base, the J end lost 9 bases, and 13 bases lay between the germline ends. CDR1 is DFQATT and CDR2 is SNEGSKA in the germline V gene (reference sequence). The CDR3 protein is CSARVWTDGSPLHF. The DNA of the CDR3 is TGCAGTGCTAGAGTGTGGACAGATGGTTCACCCCTCCACTTT.

V usage is TRBV11-2 and J usage is TRBJ2-7, with TRBD2 matching 7 bases. The DNA end lines up better with TRBJ2-5; the J call may be wrong. Germline-derived CDR1 and CDR2 are SGHAT and FQNNGV. The CDR3 is 14 amino acids. In nucleotides, the CDR3 is TGTGCCAGCAGCTTAGCTAGCGGAAAAGAGACCCAGTACTTC. This gives the protein CASSLASGKETQYF.

On this clonotype: A much larger clone sits a single nucleotide away, making a read error possible. The chain uses TRBV4-2 and TRBJ2-1, with TRBD2 identical over 9 bases. Germline V gene lookup returns CDR1 LGHNA and CDR2 YNFKEQ. The CDR3 runs 16 residues. The CDR3 DNA follows: TGTGCCAGCAGCCCTCTGACTAGCGGCTCCCACAATGAGCAGTTCTTC. As protein: CASSPLTSGSHNEQFF.

The chain uses TRBV20-1 and TRBJ2-7; TRBD2 agrees at 10 bases. This CDR3 region has 12 residues. CDR1 DFQATT and CDR2 SNEGSKA come from the germline V gene (reference sequence). V was pared by 5 bases and J by 3 bases, with 1 base of the junction left unmatched. CDR3 loop: CSARTSGYEQYF. CDR3 DNA: TGCAGTGCTCGGACTAGCGGCTACGAGCAGTACTTC.

The rearrangement joins TRBV9 to TRBJ2-5; TRBD1 agrees at 7 bases. The CDR3 runs 14 residues. V shed 3 bases and J 11 bases; nucleotides not matched to a gene: 13. Germline CDR1 SGDLS, CDR2 YYNGEE. The CDR3 loop reads CASSAGTAPLEQYF. The DNA for the CDR3 is TGTGCCAGCAGCGCCGGGACAGCCCCCTTGGAGCAGTACTTC.

Worth noting for this clonotype: Relative to the germline gene, one junction end is altered; a read error may explain this. The chain carries TRBV7-2 and TRBJ2-1; TRBD1 matches 7 bases. Germline assignment: CDR1 SGHTA and CDR2 FQGNSA. There are 13 residues in the CDR3. In DNA, the CDR3 is TGTGTCAGCAGCCTAGAACAGGGGTATGAGCAGTTCTTC. It is translated as CVSSLEQGYEQFF.

The chain joins TRBV18 to TRBJ2-4, with D perhaps given as TRBD1 or TRBD2 (5 bases each). The assigned J gene may be wrong: the sequence end matches TRBJ2-7 better. The V gene's germline CDR1 is KGHSH and CDR2 LQKENI. This CDR3 spans 13 amino acids. The DNA for the CDR3 is TGTGCCAGCTCCGAGGGCAGGGATTACGAGCAGTACTTC. It translates to CASSEGRDYEQYF.

CDR3 bases: TGTGCCAGCAGCCAAGAAGGAGTAGCGGAGACCCAGTACTTC. Its protein product is CASSQEGVAETQYF. This sequence joins TRBV3-1 and TRBJ2-5, with a tentative D call TRBD2 (5 bases). This CDR3 region has 14 residues. Germline loops: CDR1 LGHDT, CDR2 YNNKEL (reference sequence). Deletions cut 0 bases from V and 5 bases from J, with 10 bases between.

The V call is TRBV11-2, the J call TRBJ2-5, with D perhaps matching TRBD1 or TRBD2 (5 bases each). There are 14 residues in the CDR3. V lost 3 bases and J 11 bases, leaving 19 bases between the germline ends. Per germline, CDR1 SGHAT and CDR2 FQNNGV. Here the CDR3 reads CASSLGRRAIEQYF. The CDR3 DNA reads TGTGCCAGCAGCTTGGGACGTAGGGCCATTGAGCAGTACTTC.

The sample holds many counts of this clonotype. This chain joins TRBV19 and TRBJ2-7; D is perhaps TRBD1 (5 bases). CDR1 is LNHDA, CDR2 SQIVND, per germline (reference sequence). The V end was cut by 5 bases, the J end by 0 bases, with 14 bases between. The CDR3 covers 15 residues. The CDR3 DNA sequence: TGTGCCAGTAGTTCAAGGGGCATTAGCTCCTACGAGCAGTACTTC. It encodes CASSSRGISSYEQYF. Together with reference TRBV19 and TRBJ2-7, the CDR3 gives the full variable domain: DGGITQSPKYLFRKEGQNVTLSCEQNLNHDAMYWYRQDPGQGLRLIYYSQIVNDFQKGDIAEGYSVSREKKESFPLTVTSAQKNPTAFYLCASSSRGISSYEQYFGPGTRLTVT.

This chain joins TRBV5-1 and TRBJ2-4; the D gene could be TRBD1 or TRBD2 (6 bases each). The end of the DNA fits TRBJ2-7 better, so the J call may be wrong. Germline-derived CDR1 and CDR2 are SGHRS and YFSETQ. The CDR3 is 15 amino acids. The CDR3 sequence is CASSLAGTRGDEQYF. CDR3 DNA: TGCGCCAGCAGCTTGGCTGGCACGAGGGGGGACGAGCAGTACTTC.

This chain connects TRBV5-1 to TRBJ1-4; D is ambiguous. Trimming took 1 base from V and 2 from J, leaving 12 bases between them. The CDR3 is made up of 16 amino acids. The germline CDR1 and CDR2 sequences are SGHRS and YFSETQ. The CDR3 protein is CASSLWAVSTNEKLFF. The CDR3 nucleotides are TGCGCCAGCAGCTTGTGGGCAGTCTCCACTAATGAAAAACTGTTTTTT.

The V and J genes are TRBV7-2 and TRBJ1-5; tentatively, D is TRBD1 (5 bases). Trimming left V 1 base short and J 7 bases short, with 14 bases between. The CDR3 totals 15 residues. The germline V gene has CDR1 SGHTA and CDR2 FQGNSA. In DNA, the CDR3 is TGTGCCAGCAGCTTAGGGGGCATCCTGGGGCAGCCCCAGCATTTT. Residues: CASSLGGILGQPQHF.

This clonotype was picked up one time. One end of the junction does not line up with germline, which may come from a read error. The chain uses TRBV18 and TRBJ2-3; tentative D call: TRBD2 (5 bases). The CDR3 spans 14 residues. The germline V gene has CDR1 KGHSH and CDR2 LQKENI. The DNA for the CDR3 is TGTGCCAGCTCACCACCTGCTAGCACAGATACGCGGTATTTT. The encoded protein is CASSPPASTDTRYF.

The chain combines TRBV4-1 with TRBJ1-6; D ambiguous. This CDR3 has 15 amino acids. Trimming took off 4 bases at V and 5 bases at J, with 12 bases between the two ends. Germline CDR1 reads MGHRA; CDR2 reads YSYEKL. The CDR3 coding sequence is TGCGCCAGCAGCCCCTGGGCGGCGGATAATTCACCCCTCCACTTT. This gives the protein CASSPWAADNSPLHF.

The rearrangement joins TRBV5-1 to TRBJ2-2; 10 bases align to TRBD2. This CDR3 has 16 residues. After removal of 1 base from V and 5 bases from J, the junction contained 5 bases not matched to a gene. Germline V gives CDR1 SGHRS, CDR2 YFSETQ. The CDR3 coding sequence is TGCGCCAGCAGCTTGAGGAGCGGGGGGGCGACCGGGGAGCTGTTTTTT. Protein sequence: CASSLRSGGATGELFF.

The V gene is TRBV29-1, the J gene TRBJ2-1; tentatively, D is TRBD1 (5 bases). Deletions cut 6 bases from V and 5 bases from J, with 14 bases between. The V gene's germline CDR1 is SQVTM and CDR2 ANQGSEA. The CDR3 runs to 13 residues. The CDR3 loop reads CSVAGLADNEQFF. In DNA, the CDR3 is TGCAGCGTGGCAGGGTTGGCGGACAATGAGCAGTTCTTC.

V and J are TRBV20-1 and TRBJ2-5, with D maybe TRBD2 (6 bases). The length of the CDR3 is 13 residues. Trimming removed 5 bases from V and 5 bases from J, with 15 bases in between. From germline, CDR1 is DFQATT and CDR2 SNEGSKA (reference sequence). CDR3 in amino acids: CSALGGPGETQYF. The CDR3 nucleotides are TGCAGTGCTTTGGGAGGCCCGGGGGAGACCCAGTACTTC.